This is a list of T cell receptor beta chains from one sample in a study of regulatory dendritic cells for organ transplantation. The data were produced by immunoSEQ multiplex PCR, yet TCRdb's version contains in-frame clones alone and is incomplete. This table holds 18,000 or so clones, over 75% found once. No antigen has been identified for these receptors. Sample: memory CD4+ T cells from blood cultured with regulatory dendritic cells. The receptors were sampled from a human donor in good health. Both conserved end residues are part of each CDR3. A D gene is named only where the DNA matches it firmly. Size tells how often a clone was seen (once, few, many) or the class of an expanded clone, and some rows leave it out.

J gene	D gene	clone size	V gene	CDR3 protein	CDR3 DNA
TRBJ2-7	.	.	TRBV29-1	CSVGTAYEQYF	TGCAGCGTCGGGACGGCCTACGAGCAGTACTTC
TRBJ2-3	TRBD2	once	TRBV6-4	CASSDSFGGGPNTQYF	TGTGCCAGCAGTGACTCCTTCGGGGGAGGGCCTAATACGCAGTATTTT
TRBJ1-2	.	.	TRBV6-6	CASSYSRDNQDSYTF	TGTGCCAGCAGTTACTCTAGGGATAATCAAGATAGCTACACCTTC
TRBJ1-5	TRBD1	few	TRBV27	CASSSRQGISNQPQHF	TGTGCCAGCAGTTCGCGACAGGGGATCAGCAATCAGCCCCAGCATTTT
TRBJ2-7	.	few	TRBV7-9	CASSLGSYEQYF	TGTGCCAGCAGCTTAGGCTCTTACGAGCAGTACTTC
TRBJ2-2	.	few	TRBV2	CASRGSTGELFF	TGTGCCAGCAGGGGGTCCACCGGGGAGCTGTTTTTT
TRBJ1-1	.	.	TRBV30	CAWNGEWPAEAFF	TGTGCCTGGAATGGGGAGTGGCCGGCTGAAGCTTTCTTT
TRBJ2-7	.	.	TRBV11-2	CASSPNHGEAREQYF	TGTGCCAGCAGCCCCAACCACGGGGAGGCACGGGAGCAGTACTTC
TRBJ1-2	TRBD1	.	TRBV7-9	CASSPTTGDYGYTF	TGTGCCAGCAGCCCAACCACAGGGGACTATGGCTACACCTTC
TRBJ2-1	.	.	TRBV9	CASSVAAKRSSYNEQFF	TGTGCCAGCAGCGTAGCTGCTAAGCGAAGCTCCTACAATGAGCAGTTCTTC